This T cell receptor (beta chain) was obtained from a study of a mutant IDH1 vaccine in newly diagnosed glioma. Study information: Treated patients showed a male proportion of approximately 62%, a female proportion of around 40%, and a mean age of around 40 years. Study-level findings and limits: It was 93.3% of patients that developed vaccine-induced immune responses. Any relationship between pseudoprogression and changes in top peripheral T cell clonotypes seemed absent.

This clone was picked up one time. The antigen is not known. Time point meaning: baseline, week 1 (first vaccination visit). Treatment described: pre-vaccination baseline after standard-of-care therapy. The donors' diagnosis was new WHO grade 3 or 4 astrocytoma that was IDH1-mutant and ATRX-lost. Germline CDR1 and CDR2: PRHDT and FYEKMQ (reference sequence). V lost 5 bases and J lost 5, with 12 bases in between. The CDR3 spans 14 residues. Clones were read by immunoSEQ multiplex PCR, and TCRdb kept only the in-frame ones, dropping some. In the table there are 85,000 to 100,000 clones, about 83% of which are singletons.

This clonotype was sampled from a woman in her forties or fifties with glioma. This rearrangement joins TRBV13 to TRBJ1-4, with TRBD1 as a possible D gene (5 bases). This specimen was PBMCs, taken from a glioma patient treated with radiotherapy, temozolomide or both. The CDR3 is CASSKGRKNEKLFF. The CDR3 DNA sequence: TGTGCCAGCAGCAAGGGGAGGAAAAATGAAAAACTGTTTTTT.